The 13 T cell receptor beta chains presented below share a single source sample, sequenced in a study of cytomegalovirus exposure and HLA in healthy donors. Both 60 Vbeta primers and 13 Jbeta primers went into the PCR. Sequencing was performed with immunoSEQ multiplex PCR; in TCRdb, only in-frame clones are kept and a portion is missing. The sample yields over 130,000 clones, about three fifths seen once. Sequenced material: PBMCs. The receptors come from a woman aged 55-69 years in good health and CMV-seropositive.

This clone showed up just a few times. The CDR3 DNA is TGTGCCATCAGTGATACCGGGACTTCCTACGAGCAGTACTTC. It codes for CAISDTGTSYEQYF. This chain links TRBV10-3 with TRBJ2-7; possibly TRBD2 for D (6 bases). V shed 3 bases and J shed 1 base, with 10 bases lying between them. Germline values: CDR1 ENHRY, CDR2 SYGVKD. CDR3 size: 14 residues.

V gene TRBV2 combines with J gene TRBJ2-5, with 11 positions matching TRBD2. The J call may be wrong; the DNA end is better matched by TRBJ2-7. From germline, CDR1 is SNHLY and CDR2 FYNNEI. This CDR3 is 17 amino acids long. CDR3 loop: CASETSGVSPVGYEQYF. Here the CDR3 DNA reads TGTGCCAGCGAGACTAGCGGGGTATCTCCTGTAGGATACGAGCAGTACTTC.

The CDR3 DNA is TGTGCCAGCAGCTTTAATCCTTACTCTAACTATGGCTACACCTTC. Protein sequence: CASSFNPYSNYGYTF. V usage is TRBV7-2 and J usage is TRBJ1-2, with unresolved D. Deletions cut 3 bases from V and 0 bases from J, with 11 bases between. The CDR3 covers 15 residues. CDR1 is SGHTA, CDR2 FQGNSA, per germline. The full variable domain, rest sourced from reference TRBV7-2 and TRBJ1-2, is GAGVSQSPSNKVTEKGKDVELRCDPISGHTALYWYRQSLGQGLEFLIYFQGNSAPDKSGLPSDRFSAERTGGSVSTLTIQRTQQEDSAVYLCASSFNPYSNYGYTFGSGTRLTVV.

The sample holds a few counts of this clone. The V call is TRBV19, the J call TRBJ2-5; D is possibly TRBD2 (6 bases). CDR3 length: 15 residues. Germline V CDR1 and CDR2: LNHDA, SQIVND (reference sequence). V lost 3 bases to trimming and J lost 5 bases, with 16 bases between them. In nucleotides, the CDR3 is TGTGCCAGTAGTATGAATCAGCGGGCATGGGAGACCCAGTACTTC. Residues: CASSMNQRAWETQYF.

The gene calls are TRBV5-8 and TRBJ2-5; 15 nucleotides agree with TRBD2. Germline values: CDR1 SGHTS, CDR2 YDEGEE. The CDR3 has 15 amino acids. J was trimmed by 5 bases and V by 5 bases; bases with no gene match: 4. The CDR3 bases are TGTGCCAGCAGGTCTGGGACTAGCGGGAGGGAGACCCAGTACTTC. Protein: CASRSGTSGRETQYF.

The CDR3 bases are TGTGCCAGCAGCTTGATTCTAGCGGGACGAGTTGGAGATACGCAGTATTTT. Its translation: CASSLILAGRVGDTQYF. V is TRBV5-6 and J is TRBJ2-3, with TRBD2 identical over 9 bases. The V and J ends lost 1 base and 5 bases, in that order; junction bases with no gene match: 11. This CDR3 is built from 17 residues. The germline gives CDR1 SGHDT, CDR2 YYEEEE.

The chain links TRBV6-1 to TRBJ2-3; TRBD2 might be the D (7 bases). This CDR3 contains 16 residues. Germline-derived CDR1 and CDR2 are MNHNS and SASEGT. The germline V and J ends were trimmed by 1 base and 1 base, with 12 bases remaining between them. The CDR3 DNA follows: TGTGCCAGCAGTGAAGAGGGGGGGCTAGGCACAGATACGCAGTATTTT. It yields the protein CASSEEGGLGTDTQYF.

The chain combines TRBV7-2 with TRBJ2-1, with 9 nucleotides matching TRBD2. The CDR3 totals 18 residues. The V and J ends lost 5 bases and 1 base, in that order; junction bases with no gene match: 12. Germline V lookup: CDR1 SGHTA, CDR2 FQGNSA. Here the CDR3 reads CASSAGGSLLKSYNEQFF. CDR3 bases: TGTGCCAGCAGCGCGGGAGGGAGTTTATTAAAATCCTACAATGAGCAGTTCTTC.

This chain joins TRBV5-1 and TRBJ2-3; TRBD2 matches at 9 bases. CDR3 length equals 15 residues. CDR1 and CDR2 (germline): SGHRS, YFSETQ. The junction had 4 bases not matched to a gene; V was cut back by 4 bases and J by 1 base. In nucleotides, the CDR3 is TGCGCCAGCAGCCCTATAGCGGGAGGCACAGATACGCAGTATTTT. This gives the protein CASSPIAGGTDTQYF. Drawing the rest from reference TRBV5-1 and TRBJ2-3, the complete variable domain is KAGVTQTPRYLIKTRGQQVTLSCSPISGHRSVSWYQQTPGQGLQFLFEYFSETQRNKGNFPGRFSGRQFSNSRSEMNVSTLELGDSALYLCASSPIAGGTDTQYFGPGTRLTVL.

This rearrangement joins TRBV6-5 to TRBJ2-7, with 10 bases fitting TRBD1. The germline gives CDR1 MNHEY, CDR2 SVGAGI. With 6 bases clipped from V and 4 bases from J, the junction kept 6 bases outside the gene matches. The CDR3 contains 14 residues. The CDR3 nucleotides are TGTGCCAGCAGAAAGCCGGGACAGGGGTACGAGCAGTACTTC. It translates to CASRKPGQGYEQYF.

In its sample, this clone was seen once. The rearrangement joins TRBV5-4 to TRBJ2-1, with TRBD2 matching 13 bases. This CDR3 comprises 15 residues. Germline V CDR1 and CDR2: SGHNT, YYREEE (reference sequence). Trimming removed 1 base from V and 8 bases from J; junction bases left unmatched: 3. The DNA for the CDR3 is TGTGCCAGCAGCTTGACTAGCGGGAGGGCGGATGAGCAGTTCTTC. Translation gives CASSLTSGRADEQFF.

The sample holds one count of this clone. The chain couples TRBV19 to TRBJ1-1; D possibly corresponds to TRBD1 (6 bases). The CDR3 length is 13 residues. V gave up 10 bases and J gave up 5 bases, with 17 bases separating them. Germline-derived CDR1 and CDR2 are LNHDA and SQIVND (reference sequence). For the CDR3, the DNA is TGTGCCACCCAGAACAGGGCGATGACTGAAGCTTTCTTT. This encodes CATQNRAMTEAFF. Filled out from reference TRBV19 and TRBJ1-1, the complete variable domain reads DGGITQSPKYLFRKEGQNVTLSCEQNLNHDAMYWYRQDPGQGLRLIYYSQIVNDFQKGDIAEGYSVSREKKESFPLTVTSAQKNPTAFYLCATQNRAMTEAFFGQGTRLTVV.

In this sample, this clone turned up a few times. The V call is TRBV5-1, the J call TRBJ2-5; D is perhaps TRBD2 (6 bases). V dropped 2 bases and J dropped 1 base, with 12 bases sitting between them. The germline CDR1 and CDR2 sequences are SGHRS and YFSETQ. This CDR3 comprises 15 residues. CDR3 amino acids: CASSFGGVLQETQYF. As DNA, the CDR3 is TGCGCCAGCAGCTTCGGGGGAGTACTCCAAGAGACCCAGTACTTC.